These 21 T cell receptor beta chains originate from one sample sequenced in a study of T cells expressing NK-cell markers. Following a re-call of the 5' RACE reads, TCRdb has one entry per CDR3 protein and lacks DNA. This sample contains 500,000 to 700,000 distinct CDR3 sequences. The sample comprised blood T cells: a sorted CD56 or NKG2C T cell subset, CD4+ or CD8+ T cells, or bulk PBMC T cells (not recorded which). The receptors were gathered from a man aged 18 to 30 in good health.

This chain links TRBV6-2 or TRBV6-3 with TRBJ2-1; there is no DNA to check the TCRdb D call of TRBD2. The CDR3 contains 14 residues. Germline CDR1 and CDR2: MNHEY and SVGEGT. The CDR3 sequence is CASSPVLAGVEQFF.

The rearrangement joins TRBV12-3 or TRBV12-4 to TRBJ2-4; the D gene TCRdb calls, TRBD1, cannot be checked with no DNA. CDR3 length: 12 residues. This chain's CDR3 is CASGGQENIQYF.

This chain connects TRBV15 to TRBJ2-3; as DNA is missing, the TRBD1 call by TCRdb cannot be tested. The germline V gene encodes CDR1 LNHNV and CDR2 YYDKDF (reference sequence). The CDR3 consists of 18 residues. CDR3 sequence: CATSRGEMAAGYTDTQYF.

The gene calls are TRBV12-3 or TRBV12-4 and TRBJ2-4; there is no DNA to check the TCRdb D call of TRBD2. CDR3 length: 18 amino acids. The CDR3 reads CASSPGTSGRGVKNIQYF.

The V gene is TRBV11-3, the J gene TRBJ2-7. The CDR3 totals 13 residues. Germline CDR1 SGHNT, CDR2 YENEEA. CDR3 in amino acids: CASSLDAISEQYF.

The chain employs TRBV7-2 and TRBJ2-3; TCRdb designates TRBD2, a call that cannot be tested without DNA. The CDR3 spans 15 residues. CDR1 is SGHTA and CDR2 is FQGNSA in the germline V gene. This CDR3 is CASSLLLLAGDTQYF.

The chain uses TRBV29-1 and TRBJ2-7; TCRdb reports TRBD1, a call that lacks DNA to check it against. This CDR3 has 14 residues. The V gene's germline CDR1 is SQVTM and CDR2 ANQGSEA. The CDR3 region is CSVEPLHRDNEQYF.

This chain links TRBV28 with TRBJ1-2; TCRdb's assignment of TRBD1 cannot be checked, as there is no DNA. The CDR3 has 15 residues. From germline, CDR1 is MDHEN and CDR2 SYDVKM. CDR3 sequence reads: CASIPVRDPTYGYTF.

The CDR3 reads CSVVAYSYEQYF. This chain joins TRBV29-1 and TRBJ2-7. Germline V CDR1 and CDR2: SQVTM, ANQGSEA. The CDR3 covers 12 residues.

Here the CDR3 reads CASRYRQGASNTGELFF. V gene TRBV6-5 combines with J gene TRBJ2-2; the D call of TRBD1 rests on TCRdb alone, since no DNA is present to check it. Germline-derived CDR1 and CDR2 are MNHEY and SVGAGI. The CDR3 totals 17 residues.

This chain connects TRBV12-3 or TRBV12-4 to TRBJ2-3; TCRdb's assignment of TRBD1 cannot be checked, as there is no DNA. The CDR3 has 17 residues. The CDR3: CASSPTTGTGAFYTQYF.

The gene calls are TRBV27 and TRBJ2-2; TCRdb names TRBD1, which stays unverified in the absence of DNA. This CDR3 region has 15 residues. Germline V gives CDR1 MNHEY, CDR2 SMNVEV (reference sequence). The CDR3: CASSLTGLNTGELFF.

The rearrangement uses TRBV29-1 and TRBJ2-7. CDR1 and CDR2 (germline): SQVTM, ANQGSEA. The CDR3 runs to 13 residues. The chain's CDR3 is CSVGSTIMGEQYF.

This chain uses TRBV20-1 with TRBJ2-7; TCRdb gives TRBD1 as the D gene, but with no DNA this cannot be confirmed. Germline V gives CDR1 DFQATT, CDR2 SNEGSKA (reference sequence). CDR3 length: 17 residues. Here the CDR3 reads CSARGLEGAGDNYEQYF.

The chain joins TRBV7-2 to TRBJ1-1. CDR1 SGHTA and CDR2 FQGNSA come from the germline V gene. The CDR3 spans 13 residues. The CDR3 spells CASSLTWDIEAFF.

The chain recombines TRBV5-1 with TRBJ1-5; TCRdb names TRBD1, which stays unverified in the absence of DNA. Germline V gene sequence: CDR1 SGHRS, CDR2 YFSETQ. The CDR3 has 15 amino acids. The CDR3 is CASSLDTGFDQPQHF.

This chain's CDR3 is CASSLSNRGTGELFF. The genes are TRBV5-1 and TRBJ2-2; lacking DNA, the TRBD2 call made by TCRdb goes unchecked. The V gene's germline CDR1 is SGHRS and CDR2 YFSETQ. The CDR3 loop spans 15 amino acids.

This rearrangement joins TRBV20-1 to TRBJ2-2; TCRdb indicates TRBD1, and absent DNA this call remains unverified. There are 15 residues in the CDR3. Germline CDR1 DFQATT, CDR2 SNEGSKA (reference sequence). CDR3: CSAVRDRGLGGELFF.

The chain has TRBV5-1 and TRBJ2-1. The CDR3 is made up of 13 amino acids. CDR1 is SGHRS, CDR2 YFSETQ, per germline. The CDR3 loop reads CASSLAGNNEQFF.

The V gene is TRBV29-1, the J gene TRBJ1-2; the TRBD1 assignment by TCRdb is unverifiable without DNA. The CDR3 has 15 amino acids. Germline V gene data show CDR1 as SQVTM and CDR2 as ANQGSEA. CDR3 sequence reads: CSVEVGGTVGSGYTF.

This chain uses TRBV7-9 with TRBJ1-1; the TRBD1 assignment by TCRdb is unverifiable without DNA. The CDR3 has 15 residues. From germline, CDR1 is SEHNR and CDR2 FQNEAQ (reference sequence). The chain's CDR3 is CASSRDRGVNTEAFF.